This T cell receptor (beta chain) is from a study of blood T cell repertoires in COVID-19. Study context: The cDNA or gDNA used as material had been derived from T cells, B-cell-depleted T cells, or PBMCs.

This clone has more than one count but fewer than ten. Germline lookup yields CDR1 SGHTS and CDR2 YDEGEE. The CDR3 is 15 residues long. V was trimmed by 0 bases and J by 0 bases, leaving 4 bases between them. Libraries were prepared by immunoSEQ multiplex PCR; TCRdb keeps only in-frame clonotypes and omits some of them. Of approximately 200,000 clones in the sample, about 86% were seen once. Sequencing input: PBMCs or T cells enriched from blood (not recorded which). The source of this sequence is a woman between 40 and 50 years old with acute COVID-19. This chain connects TRBV5-8 to TRBJ2-6; D is unclear. The CDR3 region has the DNA TGTGCCAGCAGCTTGGGTATCTCTGGGGCCAACGTCCTGACTTTC. This sequence encodes CASSLGISGANVLTF.